This TCR beta chain was found in a study of cytomegalovirus exposure and HLA in healthy donors. Overall study findings and caveats: Previously analyzed data showed that most TCR beta V segments were productive at a frequency of about 87% or about 30%.

On this clone itself: Antigen unknown.

The PCR made use of 60 Vbeta and 13 Jbeta primers. The assay was immunoSEQ multiplex PCR, and TCRdb's table has in-frame clones only and misses some. The data show 180,000 or so clones, 80% seen once. The CDR3 is made up of 15 amino acids. The V and J ends lost 4 bases and 0 bases respectively, with 10 bases between them. Per the germline V gene, CDR1 is SNHLY and CDR2 is FYNNEI. This receptor was identified in a girl aged 10-17 years in good health and CMV-seropositive. This chain uses TRBV2 with TRBJ1-3, with no clear D. Sequencing was performed on PBMCs. This CDR3 is CASSVGLLSGNTIYF. CDR3 DNA: TGTGCCAGCAGTGTGGGCCTGCTCTCTGGAAACACCATATATTTT.